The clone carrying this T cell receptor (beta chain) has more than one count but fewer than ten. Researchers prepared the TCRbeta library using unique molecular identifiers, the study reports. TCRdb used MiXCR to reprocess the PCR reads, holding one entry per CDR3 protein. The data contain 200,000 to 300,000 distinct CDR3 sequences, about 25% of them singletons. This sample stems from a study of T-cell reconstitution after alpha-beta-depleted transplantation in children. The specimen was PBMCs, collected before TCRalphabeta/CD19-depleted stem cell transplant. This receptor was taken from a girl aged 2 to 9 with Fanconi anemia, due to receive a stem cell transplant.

In DNA, the CDR3 is TGCAGTGCCAAAGCCGGGGGGGAGCTGTTTTTT. Protein: CSAKAGGELFF. This chain connects TRBV20-1 to TRBJ2-2; D not resolved. The V and J ends lost 6 bases and 8 bases respectively, with 10 bases between them. The CDR3 spans 11 residues. The germline gives CDR1 DFQATT, CDR2 SNEGSKA (reference sequence).